This T cell receptor beta chain was identified during a study of cytomegalovirus exposure and HLA in healthy donors. With regard to this clone: Its antigen is still unknown.

Assay: immunoSEQ multiplex PCR; the TCRdb copy retains only in-frame clones and omits some. This table has about 21,000 clones, 97% appearing once. The germline V gene has CDR1 MNHNS and CDR2 SASEGT. This CDR3 spans 15 amino acids. The ends lost 7 bases at V and 7 bases at J; junction bases unmatched: 11. Study-level results: The study designated around 150 TCR beta chains cytomegalovirus-associated.

The sequence derives from a man aged 25-40 years in good health and CMV-seropositive. Material: PBMCs. The chain is built from TRBV6-1 and TRBJ1-2, with 11 bases that match TRBD1. The CDR3 spells CASNLIGQGASGYTF. The CDR3 DNA sequence: TGTGCCAGCAACCTAATCGGACAGGGGGCGAGTGGCTACACCTTC.